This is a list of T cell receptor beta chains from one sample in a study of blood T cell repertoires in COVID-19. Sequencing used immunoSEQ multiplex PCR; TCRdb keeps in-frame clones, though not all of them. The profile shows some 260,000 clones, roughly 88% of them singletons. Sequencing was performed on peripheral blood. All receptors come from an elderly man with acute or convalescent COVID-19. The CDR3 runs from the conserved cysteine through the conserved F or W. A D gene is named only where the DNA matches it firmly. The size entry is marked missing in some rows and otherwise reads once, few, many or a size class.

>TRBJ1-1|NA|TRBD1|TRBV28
TGTGCCAGCAGTTCCCTTGACAGGGACACTGAAGCTTTCTTT
CASSSLDRDTEAFF
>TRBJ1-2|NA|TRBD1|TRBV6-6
TGTGCCAGCAGTCCCGGGACAGGGGAGGTTGGCTACACCTTC
CASSPGTGEVGYTF
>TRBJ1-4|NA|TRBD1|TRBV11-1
TGTGCCAGCAGCAGAGGGGGACAGGCTAATGAAAAACTGTTTTTT
CASSRGGQANEKLFF
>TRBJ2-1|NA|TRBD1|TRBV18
TGTGCCAGCTCACCTACAATAAGCGGACAGGGGGGCAATGAGCAGTTCTTC
CASSPTISGQGGNEQFF
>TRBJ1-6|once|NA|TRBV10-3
TGTGCCATCAGCGGAGGGTCACTCTATAATTCACCCCTCCACTTT
CAISGGSLYNSPLHF
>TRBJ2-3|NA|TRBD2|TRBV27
TGTGCCAGCAGACCCTGGACTAGCGGGGTGAATACGCAGTATTTT
CASRPWTSGVNTQYF
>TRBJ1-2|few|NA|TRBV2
TGTGCCAGCAGTGAAGCCAGGGACTATGGCTACACCTTC
CASSEARDYGYTF
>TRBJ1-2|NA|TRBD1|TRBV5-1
TGCGCCAGCAGCTTACAGGGGGCTGGCTACACCTTC
CASSLQGAGYTF
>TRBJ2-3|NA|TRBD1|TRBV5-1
TGCGCCAGCAGCTTGGTTACAGGGGGCTCGACAGATACGCAGTATTTT
CASSLVTGGSTDTQYF
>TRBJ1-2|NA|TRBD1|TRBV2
TGTGCCAGCAGTGAGAAATTGCCAGGGGGCCAAAACTATGGCTACACCTTC
CASSEKLPGGQNYGYTF
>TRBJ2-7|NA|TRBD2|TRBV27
TGTGCCAGCAGTTCCCTAGCGGGGGGGCCGGTTTACGAGCAGTACTTC
CASSSLAGGPVYEQYF
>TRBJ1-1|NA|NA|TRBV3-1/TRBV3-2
TGTGCCAGCAGCCAAGTGCCTGGAGGGAACACTGAAGCTTTCTTT
CASSQVPGGNTEAFF
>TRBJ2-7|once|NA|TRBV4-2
TGTGCCAGCAGCCAAGATCTGAGGAAAACCAAGAACTTC
CASSQDLRKTKNF
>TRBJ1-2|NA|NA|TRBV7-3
TGTGCCAGCAGCTTAATGGCCGGGGGACCGGGTGCTGGGACGGGCTACACCTTC
CASSLMAGGPGAGTGYTF
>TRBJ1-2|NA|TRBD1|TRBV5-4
TGTGCCAGCAGCACGGGACAGGGACAAGGGTATGGCTACACCTTC
CASSTGQGQGYGYTF
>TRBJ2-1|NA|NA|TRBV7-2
TGTGCCAGCAGCTTAGGACTAGGCTTTGAGCAGTTCTTC
CASSLGLGFEQFF
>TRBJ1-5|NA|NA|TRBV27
TGTGCCAGCAGGCCCGGGACACCTAGCAATCAGCCCCAGCATTTT
CASRPGTPSNQPQHF
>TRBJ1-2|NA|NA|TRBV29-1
TGCAGCGTTGCTCCGGGGGGCGGTGGCTACACCTTC
CSVAPGGGGYTF
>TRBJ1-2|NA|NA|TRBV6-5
TGTGCCAGCAGTTACTCTGTACAGATAAGTCCATATGGCTACACCTTC
CASSYSVQISPYGYTF
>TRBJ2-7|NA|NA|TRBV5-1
TGCGCCAGCAGCTTCCAAGAGGGGGCCTACGAGCAGTACTTC
CASSFQEGAYEQYF
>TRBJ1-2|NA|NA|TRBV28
TGTGCCAGCAGTTTAAAAGGAGTACAGGGAGGGTATGGCTACACCTTC
CASSLKGVQGGYGYTF
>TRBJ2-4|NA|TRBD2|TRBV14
TGTGCCAGCAGCCTCGGACTAGCGGGGCGGGGGGACATTCAGTACTTC
CASSLGLAGRGDIQYF
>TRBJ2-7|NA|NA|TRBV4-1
TGCGCCAGCAGCCGAACAGGAGCCTACGAGCAGTACTTC
CASSRTGAYEQYF
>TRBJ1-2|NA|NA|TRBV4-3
TGCGCCAGCAGCCACGGACAATCTAACTATGGCTACACCTTC
CASSHGQSNYGYTF
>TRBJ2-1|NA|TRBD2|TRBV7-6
TGTGCCAGCAGCCCGCTAGCGGGGCTTCCCTACAATGAGCAGTTCTTC
CASSPLAGLPYNEQFF
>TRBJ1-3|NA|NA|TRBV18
TGTGCCAGCTCACCAAGCTTTGCGGGCTCTGGAAACACCATATATTTT
CASSPSFAGSGNTIYF
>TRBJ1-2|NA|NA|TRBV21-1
TGTGCCAGCAGCACCCGACAGGGGGCACTCAAGGGAAATGGCTACACCTTC
CASSTRQGALKGNGYTF
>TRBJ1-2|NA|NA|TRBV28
TGTGCCAGCAGTCCGACAGCTAACTATGGCTACACCTTC
CASSPTANYGYTF
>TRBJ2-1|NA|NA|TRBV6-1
TGTGCCAGCAGTGAAGGGAGCTCCTACAATGAGCAGTTCTTC
CASSEGSSYNEQFF
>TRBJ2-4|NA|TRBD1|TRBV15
TGTGCCACCTCATTAGGACAGGGAGCCAAAAACATTCAGTACTTC
CATSLGQGAKNIQYF
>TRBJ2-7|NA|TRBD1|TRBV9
TGTGCCAGCAGCCCCGGGACAGGGAACTTAGCCGAGCAGTACTTC
CASSPGTGNLAEQYF
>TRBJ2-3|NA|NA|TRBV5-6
TGTGCCAGCAGCTTGGGACCCGACAGAACGGTGGTGAATACGCAGTATTTT
CASSLGPDRTVVNTQYF
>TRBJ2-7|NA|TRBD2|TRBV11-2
TGTGCCAGCAGCTTAGAAAGAGGGACTAGCGGGGGGGCCTACGAGCAGTACTTC
CASSLERGTSGGAYEQYF
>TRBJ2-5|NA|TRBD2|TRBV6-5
TGTGCCAGCAGTTACTCGAGTCTAGCGGGGGAGACCCAGTACTTC
CASSYSSLAGETQYF
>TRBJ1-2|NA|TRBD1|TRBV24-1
TGTGCCACCAGCCACAGGGGGCAGGACTATGGCTACACCTTC
CATSHRGQDYGYTF
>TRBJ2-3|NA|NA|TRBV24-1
TGTGCCACCAGGGCGACAGCAGATACGCAGTATTTT
CATRATADTQYF
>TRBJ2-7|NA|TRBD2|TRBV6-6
TGTGCCAGCAGTCCGGGACTAGCGGGAGGGCACGAGCAGTACTTC
CASSPGLAGGHEQYF
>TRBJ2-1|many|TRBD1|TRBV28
TGTGCCAGCAGTTTCATCGGACAGGGGTTAGATGAGCAGTTCTTC
CASSFIGQGLDEQFF
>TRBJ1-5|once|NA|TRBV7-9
TGTGCCAGCAGCCCCGAGGGCAATCAGCCCCAGCATTTT
CASSPEGNQPQHF
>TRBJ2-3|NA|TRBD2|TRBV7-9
TGTGCCAGCAGTACCCGGGACTACGGACTAGCGGGAGCAGATACGCAGTATTTT
CASSTRDYGLAGADTQYF
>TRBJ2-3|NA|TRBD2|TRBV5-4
TGTGCCAGCAGCTTCAACCCCGGGACTAGCGGGAGTAGAGATACGCAGTATTTT
CASSFNPGTSGSRDTQYF
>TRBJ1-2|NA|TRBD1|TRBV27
TGTGCCAGCAGCCCTCGACAGGGGGCTAACTATGGCTACACCTTC
CASSPRQGANYGYTF
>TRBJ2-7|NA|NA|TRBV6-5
TGTGCCAGCAGTAAACAGGGCGAGCAGTACTTC
CASSKQGEQYF
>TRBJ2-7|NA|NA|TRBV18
TGTGCCAGCTCACCGGCAGGGCTGAGCGAGCAGTACTTC
CASSPAGLSEQYF
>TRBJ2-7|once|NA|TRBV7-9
TGTGCCAGCAGTTCTGGAGATGAGGGCTTTCGAGAGCAGTACTTC
CASSSGDEGFREQYF
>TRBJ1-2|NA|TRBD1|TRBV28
TGTGCCAGCAGTTTGGGGGACAGGCATGGCTACACCTTC
CASSLGDRHGYTF